This entry is about one T cell receptor beta chain. This CDR3 contains 16 residues. The germline gives CDR1 MDHEN, CDR2 SYDVKM. V lost 2 bases to trimming and J lost 0 bases, with 10 bases between them. The sample is drawn from a study of T cell clonotyping in hematopoietic cell transplantation. Measured with immunoSEQ multiplex PCR; TCRdb has only the in-frame clones, and not every one. Here the sample spans 7,000 to 9,000 clones, around 94% being singletons. This sequence was found in a male patient aged 60 to 75 who had an allogeneic stem cell transplant from an unrelated donor, so T cells may come from the graft donor. Some clones in this sample may be carry-over from other donors' samples. The input for sequencing was peripheral blood mononuclear cells, taken 30 days after allogeneic stem cell transplant. J is TRBJ1-4 and V is TRBV28; D remains unclear. The CDR3 coding sequence is TGTGCCAGCAGTTTACAAAGCATCTCAACTAATGAAAAACTGTTTTTT. Amino acid sequence: CASSLQSISTNEKLFF.